These T cell receptor beta chains were read from a single sample in a study of a mutant IDH1 vaccine in newly diagnosed glioma. Clones were sequenced by immunoSEQ multiplex PCR, and TCRdb holds only the in-frame ones, with some missing. The sample has about 92,000 clones, 83% seen once. The specimen comprised PBMCs, sampled from a glioma patient treated with radiotherapy, temozolomide or both. These receptors were collected from a woman aged 50 to 60 with glioma. CDR3s include the opening cysteine and the closing phenylalanine or tryptophan. The order of the fields is D gene, V gene, J gene, clone size, CDR3 protein, CDR3 DNA. A D gene is named only where the DNA matches it firmly. Only part of the rows carry a size: once, few, many, or a class if the clone is expanded.

D gene: NA; V gene: TRBV27; J gene: TRBJ1-4; clone size: NA; CDR3 protein: CASGKAGFGEKLFF; CDR3 DNA: TGTGCCAGCGGCAAAGCTGGGTTTGGAGAAAAACTGTTTTTT
D gene: NA; V gene: TRBV6-6; J gene: TRBJ1-1; clone size: NA; CDR3 protein: CASNRNGGTEAFF; CDR3 DNA: TGTGCCAGCAACAGAAATGGGGGCACTGAAGCTTTCTTT
D gene: NA; V gene: TRBV7-6; J gene: TRBJ1-4; clone size: NA; CDR3 protein: CASSLGTATNEKLFF; CDR3 DNA: TGTGCCAGCAGCCTCGGGACGGCAACTAATGAAAAACTGTTTTTT
D gene: NA; V gene: TRBV7-2; J gene: TRBJ2-7; clone size: NA; CDR3 protein: CASSQGHLGGYEQYF; CDR3 DNA: TGTGCCAGCAGCCAGGGACACCTCGGAGGCTACGAGCAGTACTTC
D gene: NA; V gene: TRBV27; J gene: TRBJ2-7; clone size: NA; CDR3 protein: CASSLGRGKEQYF; CDR3 DNA: TGTGCCAGCAGTTTAGGCAGGGGTAAAGAGCAGTACTTC
D gene: NA; V gene: TRBV5-8; J gene: TRBJ1-2; clone size: NA; CDR3 protein: CASSLITGFYGYTF; CDR3 DNA: TGTGCCAGCAGCTTGATAACAGGGTTCTATGGCTACACCTTC
D gene: NA; V gene: TRBV20-1; J gene: TRBJ2-1; clone size: NA; CDR3 protein: CSAPDYNEQFF; CDR3 DNA: TGCAGTGCTCCGGACTACAATGAGCAGTTCTTC
D gene: TRBD1; V gene: TRBV19; J gene: TRBJ1-1; clone size: NA; CDR3 protein: CASSVTGVAEAFF; CDR3 DNA: TGTGCCAGTAGTGTTACAGGGGTCGCTGAAGCTTTCTTT
D gene: NA; V gene: TRBV18; J gene: TRBJ2-7; clone size: NA; CDR3 protein: CASSENYEQYF; CDR3 DNA: TGTGCCAGCTCAGAGAACTACGAGCAGTACTTC
D gene: TRBD1; V gene: TRBV6-1; J gene: TRBJ1-5; clone size: NA; CDR3 protein: CASSEGQGASQPQHF; CDR3 DNA: TGTGCCAGCAGCGAGGGACAGGGGGCCAGTCAGCCCCAGCATTTT
D gene: NA; V gene: TRBV27; J gene: TRBJ1-2; clone size: NA; CDR3 protein: CASSLTGDYGYTF; CDR3 DNA: TGTGCCAGCAGTTTAACGGGGGACTATGGCTACACCTTC
D gene: TRBD1; V gene: TRBV14; J gene: TRBJ2-3; clone size: once; CDR3 protein: CASSQFQGATDTQYF; CDR3 DNA: TGTGCCAGCAGCCAATTTCAGGGGGCCACAGATACGCAGTATTTT
D gene: NA; V gene: TRBV21-1; J gene: TRBJ1-1; clone size: once; CDR3 protein: CASSSARWDTEAFF; CDR3 DNA: TGTGCCAGCAGCAGCGCCAGGTGGGACACTGAAGCTTTCTTT
D gene: TRBD1; V gene: TRBV6-1; J gene: TRBJ1-5; clone size: NA; CDR3 protein: CASSALGQGTSNQPQHF; CDR3 DNA: TGTGCCAGCAGTGCCCTAGGACAGGGAACGAGCAATCAGCCCCAGCATTTT
D gene: NA; V gene: TRBV27; J gene: TRBJ1-5; clone size: NA; CDR3 protein: CASSLSGFHQPQHF; CDR3 DNA: TGTGCCAGCAGTTTAAGCGGCTTCCATCAGCCCCAGCATTTT
D gene: NA; V gene: TRBV19; J gene: TRBJ1-1; clone size: NA; CDR3 protein: CASSILLYTVNTEAFF; CDR3 DNA: TGTGCCAGTAGTATTCTCCTCTACACCGTGAACACTGAAGCTTTCTTT
D gene: NA; V gene: TRBV5-4; J gene: TRBJ2-5; clone size: once; CDR3 protein: CASSWETRTQETQYF; CDR3 DNA: TGTGCCAGCAGCTGGGAGACTAGAACTCAAGAGACCCAGTACTTC
D gene: NA; V gene: TRBV29-1; J gene: TRBJ1-1; clone size: NA; CDR3 protein: CSVRIRDTEAFF; CDR3 DNA: TGCAGCGTACGTATCCGTGACACTGAGGCTTTCTTT
D gene: NA; V gene: TRBV9; J gene: TRBJ2-1; clone size: NA; CDR3 protein: CASSPGVGSYNEQFF; CDR3 DNA: TGTGCCAGCAGCCCAGGGGTCGGCTCCTACAATGAGCAGTTCTTC
D gene: TRBD1; V gene: TRBV4-1; J gene: TRBJ2-7; clone size: NA; CDR3 protein: CASSQEDRGSDEQYF; CDR3 DNA: TGCGCCAGCAGCCAAGAGGACAGGGGATCGGACGAGCAGTACTTC
D gene: NA; V gene: TRBV9; J gene: TRBJ2-7; clone size: NA; CDR3 protein: CASSVVGANNEEQYF; CDR3 DNA: TGTGCCAGCAGCGTAGTAGGGGCCAATAACGAGGAGCAGTACTTC
D gene: NA; V gene: TRBV6-5; J gene: TRBJ1-5; clone size: NA; CDR3 protein: CASSPAGFSNQPQHF; CDR3 DNA: TGTGCCAGCAGTCCAGCGGGGTTCAGCAATCAGCCCCAGCATTTT
D gene: NA; V gene: TRBV9; J gene: TRBJ2-1; clone size: few; CDR3 protein: CASSGNEQFF; CDR3 DNA: TGTGCCAGCAGCGGTAATGAGCAGTTCTTC
D gene: NA; V gene: TRBV27; J gene: TRBJ1-1; clone size: few; CDR3 protein: CASSWVRDSTEAFF; CDR3 DNA: TGTGCCAGCAGTTGGGTTCGGGATAGCACTGAAGCTTTCTTT
D gene: NA; V gene: TRBV6-5; J gene: TRBJ2-7; clone size: few; CDR3 protein: CASSYQTEQYF; CDR3 DNA: TGTGCCAGCAGTTACCAGACCGAGCAGTACTTC
D gene: NA; V gene: TRBV27; J gene: TRBJ1-1; clone size: NA; CDR3 protein: CASREGGTEAFF; CDR3 DNA: TGTGCCAGCAGGGAGGGGGGCACTGAAGCTTTCTTT
D gene: NA; V gene: TRBV27; J gene: TRBJ1-3; clone size: NA; CDR3 protein: CASSSSMRNTIYF; CDR3 DNA: TGTGCCAGCAGTTCGTCCATGAGAAACACCATATATTTT
D gene: NA; V gene: TRBV7-2; J gene: TRBJ1-2; clone size: NA; CDR3 protein: CASSLGVGSYGYTF; CDR3 DNA: TGTGCCAGCAGCTTAGGAGTGGGAAGCTATGGCTACACCTTC
D gene: NA; V gene: TRBV2; J gene: TRBJ1-5; clone size: NA; CDR3 protein: CASSVGQSNQPQHF; CDR3 DNA: TGTGCCAGCAGCGTGGGACAAAGCAATCAGCCCCAGCATTTT
D gene: NA; V gene: TRBV7-9; J gene: TRBJ2-7; clone size: once; CDR3 protein: CASSQRGGGYEQYF; CDR3 DNA: TGTGCCAGCAGCCAAAGAGGAGGGGGCTACGAGCAGTACTTC
D gene: NA; V gene: TRBV2; J gene: TRBJ2-2; clone size: NA; CDR3 protein: CASSEGQGWNTGELFF; CDR3 DNA: TGTGCCAGCAGTGAAGGCCAGGGGTGGAACACCGGGGAGCTGTTTTTT
D gene: TRBD1; V gene: TRBV6-4; J gene: TRBJ1-1; clone size: NA; CDR3 protein: CASRQGASTEAFF; CDR3 DNA: TGTGCCAGCAGGCAGGGGGCAAGTACTGAAGCTTTCTTT
D gene: NA; V gene: TRBV9; J gene: TRBJ2-2; clone size: few; CDR3 protein: CASSVAQNTGELFF; CDR3 DNA: TGTGCCAGCAGCGTAGCCCAGAACACCGGGGAGCTGTTTTTT
D gene: TRBD1; V gene: TRBV5-3; J gene: TRBJ1-3; clone size: NA; CDR3 protein: CARSFRDRGPTSGNTIYF; CDR3 DNA: TGTGCCAGAAGCTTCCGGGACAGGGGACCAACCTCTGGAAACACCATATATTTT
D gene: NA; V gene: TRBV29-1; J gene: TRBJ2-1; clone size: few; CDR3 protein: CSVGGGMSYNEQFF; CDR3 DNA: TGCAGCGTTGGGGGAGGAATGTCCTACAATGAGCAGTTCTTC
D gene: NA; V gene: TRBV6-5; J gene: TRBJ1-5; clone size: NA; CDR3 protein: CASNPGGLGNQPQHF; CDR3 DNA: TGTGCCAGCAACCCGGGAGGGCTGGGCAATCAGCCCCAGCATTTT
D gene: NA; V gene: TRBV9; J gene: TRBJ2-7; clone size: NA; CDR3 protein: CASSAAGTGSYEQYF; CDR3 DNA: TGTGCCAGCAGCGCCGCGGGGACTGGATCCTACGAGCAGTACTTC
D gene: NA; V gene: TRBV7-6; J gene: TRBJ1-6; clone size: NA; CDR3 protein: CASSLNPLGGSPLHF; CDR3 DNA: TGTGCCAGCAGCTTAAATCCGTTAGGGGGATCACCCCTCCACTTT
D gene: TRBD1; V gene: TRBV2; J gene: TRBJ1-6; clone size: NA; CDR3 protein: CASSPQGAGDSPLHF; CDR3 DNA: TGTGCCAGCAGTCCGCAGGGGGCAGGGGATTCACCCCTCCACTTT
D gene: NA; V gene: TRBV12-5; J gene: TRBJ2-2; clone size: NA; CDR3 protein: CASGGTSQELFF; CDR3 DNA: TGTGCTAGTGGTGGGACCTCGCAGGAGCTGTTTTTT
D gene: NA; V gene: TRBV29-1; J gene: TRBJ1-2; clone size: NA; CDR3 protein: CSVERGLYGYTF; CDR3 DNA: TGCAGCGTTGAGAGGGGCTTATATGGCTACACCTTC
D gene: NA; V gene: TRBV7-2; J gene: TRBJ2-7; clone size: NA; CDR3 protein: CASSLGVRRGEEQYF; CDR3 DNA: TGTGCCAGCAGCTTAGGCGTAAGGCGGGGTGAAGAGCAGTACTTC
D gene: NA; V gene: TRBV7-8; J gene: TRBJ1-6; clone size: NA; CDR3 protein: CASSLKVGSPLHF; CDR3 DNA: TGTGCCAGCAGCTTAAAGGTGGGCTCACCCCTCCACTTT
D gene: TRBD1; V gene: TRBV6-6; J gene: TRBJ1-5; clone size: NA; CDR3 protein: CASRTTDRGAGEPQHF; CDR3 DNA: TGTGCCAGCAGAACAACCGACAGGGGGGCAGGGGAGCCCCAGCATTTT
D gene: NA; V gene: TRBV7-9; J gene: TRBJ1-5; clone size: NA; CDR3 protein: CASSLTTNRGNQPQHF; CDR3 DNA: TGTGCCAGCAGCTTAACCACAAATCGGGGCAATCAGCCCCAGCATTTT
D gene: TRBD1; V gene: TRBV18; J gene: TRBJ1-3; clone size: once; CDR3 protein: CASSPTGPSSGNTIYF; CDR3 DNA: TGTGCCAGCTCACCGACAGGGCCAAGCTCTGGAAACACCATATATTTT
D gene: TRBD1; V gene: TRBV7-2; J gene: TRBJ1-6; clone size: once; CDR3 protein: CASSRGTAYNSPLHF; CDR3 DNA: TGTGCCAGCAGCCGCGGGACAGCTTATAATTCACCCCTCCACTTT